The entry below describes one TCR beta chain. This receptor's antigen is unknown. Per-base qualities were not stored, and no clone one base away is much larger. This specimen belongs to a study of blood T cell repertoires in COVID-19 (dated by TCRdb to 2018 to 2020). In terms of the full investigation: Collaborator samples came from the United States, Italy and Spain and covered acute and convalescent phases of COVID-19. The repertoires were made available in a free public database intended to serve as a resource for research on the immune response to SARS-CoV-2. The prospective study material was composed of cDNA or gDNA derived from T cells, B-cell-depleted T cells, or PBMCs. The samples were drawn from two sources: the first 160 participants of the ongoing ImmuneRACE study, and 1,000 to 1,500 subjects contributed by 6 global collaborators. A de-identified subject ID, COVID-19 status, age in years and sex were almost always included in the sample metadata. Subjects who had been exposed to COVID-19, were actively infected with it, or had recovered from it provided the deeply sampled blood TCRbeta repertoires that made up the dataset. Where available, HLA class I and class II types were obtained from metadata supplied by the sample provider rather than from assay-based typing. Broader findings and caveats from the paper: The amount of clinical and demographic metadata varied by source and participant and was provided uncurated.

Each collaborating institution followed its own protocols to collect whole blood in K2EDTA tubes. For TCRbeta analysis, collaborator samples were shipped as frozen whole blood, as isolated PBMCs, or as DNA extracted from either sample type. The immunoSEQ Assay, a bias-controlled multiplex PCR, was used to amplify TCRbeta CDR3 regions from genomic DNA. The original methods were these. Nucleated cell counts per sample were estimated from amplification of reference gene primers within the assay. To quantify the absolute abundance of each unique TCRbeta CDR3 rearrangement, sequence reads were collapsed and filtered. For each sample, productive Simpson clonality was calculated as the square root of Simpson's diversity index over productive rearrangements. The clones in this table, taken by TCRdb from immuneACCESS, are in-frame only. Not every clone is retained; where verified, under half of the shortfall comes from an unresolved V gene, and the cause of the rest is unknown. Clone size and V and J calls were adopted from that table, with D and trimming inferred from the DNA. This sample is represented by 150,000 to 200,000 clones; 82% of them were singletons. The ten largest make up around 5.2% of the sample.

The germline V and J ends show losses of 5 bases and 8 bases respectively, and no gene match explains 11 bases of the junction. CDR3 length: 14 amino acids, cysteine to phenylalanine. CDR3 DNA is the only sequence kept; it has 42 bases, read in frame from the first base. The CDR1 and CDR2 encoded by the germline V gene (reference sequence) are GTSNPN and SVGIG. The sample was peripheral blood. The receptor's source is a woman under 40 with acute or convalescent COVID-19. This chain joins TRBV30 to TRBJ2-1; the junction holds 8 bases that match TRBD2. Here the CDR3 is given as CAWGAGGRRYEQFF. The DNA reads as follows: TGTGCCTGGGGCGCGGGCGGGAGGCGGTATGAGCAGTTCTTC.